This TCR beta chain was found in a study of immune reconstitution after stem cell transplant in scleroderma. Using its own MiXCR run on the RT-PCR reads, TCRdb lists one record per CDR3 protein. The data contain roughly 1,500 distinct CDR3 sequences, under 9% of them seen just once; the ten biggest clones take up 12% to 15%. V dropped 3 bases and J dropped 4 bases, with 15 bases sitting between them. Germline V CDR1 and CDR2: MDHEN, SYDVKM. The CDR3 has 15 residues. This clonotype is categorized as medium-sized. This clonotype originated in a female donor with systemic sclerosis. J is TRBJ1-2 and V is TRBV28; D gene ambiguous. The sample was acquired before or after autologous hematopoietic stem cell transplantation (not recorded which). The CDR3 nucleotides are TGTGCCAGCAGTTTTGTGACGGCCGGACTCTATGGCTACACCTTC. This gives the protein CASSFVTAGLYGYTF.